This T cell receptor (beta chain) is from a study of Ad26.COV2.S vaccination and SARS-CoV-2 variants. About the research overall: Doses of Ad26.COV2.S were injected into muscle once or twice, 56 days apart.

Germline CDR1 and CDR2: KGHSH and LQKENI. V lost 5 bases to trimming and J lost 3 bases; unmatched junction nucleotides: 9. The CDR3 has 16 amino acids. The repertoire was sequenced with immunoSEQ multiplex PCR; TCRdb's copy has only in-frame clones and lacks some. This sample carries around 400,000 clones, 83% of them seen once, and the ten largest clones take approximately 7.8%. Indicated treatment: approximately 18 received Ad26.COV2.S at low or high dose, single or two shots; roughly 5 received placebo; per-sample allocation not given. Sampling was performed 63 days after the first vaccine or placebo injection. Expressing Wuhan-strain SARS-CoV-2 spike, an Ad26 vector served as the vaccine.

The rearrangement uses TRBV18 and TRBJ2-7; 11 bases match TRBD2. This sequence originates from a person aged 18-65 years who received the Ad26.COV2.S COVID-19 vaccine or a placebo. The sequences come from peripheral blood, collected in a trial of Ad26.COV2.S vaccine versus placebo. The CDR3 spells CASSDLSGRAFYEQYF. The CDR3 region has the DNA TGTGCCAGCTCAGACCTTAGCGGGAGGGCCTTCTACGAGCAGTACTTC. Filled out from reference TRBV18 and TRBJ2-7, the complete variable domain reads NAGVMQNPRHLVRRRGQEARLRCSPMKGHSHVYWYRQLPEEGLKFMVYLQKENIIDESGMPKERFSAEFPKEGPSILRIQQVVRGDSAAYFCASSDLSGRAFYEQYFGPGTRLTVT.